Listed below are T cell receptor beta chains from one sample, sequenced in a study of blood T cell repertoires in COVID-19. Method: immunoSEQ multiplex PCR; TCRdb's copy keeps in-frame clones and lacks some. Of approximately 77,000 clones listed, roughly 80% are singletons. Material: peripheral blood. These receptors were obtained from a woman aged 55 to 70 with acute or convalescent COVID-19. Each CDR3 is given with its conserved first and last residue. Each record gives: clone size, V gene, J gene, D gene, CDR3 protein, CDR3 DNA. The D gene is left open where the match is weak. Size is stated for part of the rows, as once, few or many counts, or as a class when the clone is expanded.

clone_size: .; v_call: TRBV6-2/TRBV6-3; j_call: TRBJ2-2; d_call: .; cdr3_aa: CASSRRRGANTGELFF; cdr3_nt: TGTGCCAGCAGCCGTCGGAGGGGCGCGAACACCGGGGAGCTGTTTTTT
clone_size: .; v_call: TRBV12-3/TRBV12-4; j_call: TRBJ1-1; d_call: .; cdr3_aa: CASSLGTVTEAFF; cdr3_nt: TGTGCCAGCAGTTTAGGCACAGTCACTGAAGCTTTCTTT
clone_size: .; v_call: TRBV5-1; j_call: TRBJ1-4; d_call: TRBD1; cdr3_aa: CASSLEGTGPPNEKLFF; cdr3_nt: TGCGCCAGCAGCTTGGAAGGGACAGGCCCCCCAAATGAAAAACTGTTTTTT
clone_size: few; v_call: TRBV19; j_call: TRBJ2-2; d_call: TRBD2; cdr3_aa: CASSISGTSGTGELFF; cdr3_nt: TGTGCCAGTAGTATATCAGGGACTAGCGGGACCGGGGAGCTGTTTTTT
clone_size: .; v_call: TRBV2; j_call: TRBJ2-5; d_call: .; cdr3_aa: CASSRSLQETQYF; cdr3_nt: TGTGCCAGCAGTCGTAGCTTACAAGAGACCCAGTACTTC
clone_size: once; v_call: TRBV19; j_call: TRBJ1-2; d_call: .; cdr3_aa: CASSPDTGFYGYTF; cdr3_nt: TGTGCCAGTAGTCCCGACACGGGGTTCTATGGCTACACCTTC
clone_size: .; v_call: TRBV2; j_call: TRBJ1-2; d_call: .; cdr3_aa: CASSEAQVGWGYTF; cdr3_nt: TGTGCCAGCAGTGAAGCGCAGGTTGGCTGGGGCTACACCTTC
clone_size: .; v_call: TRBV2; j_call: TRBJ1-5; d_call: .; cdr3_aa: CASSGGSNQPQHF; cdr3_nt: TGTGCCAGCAGTGGAGGTAGCAATCAGCCCCAGCATTTT
clone_size: few; v_call: TRBV4-3; j_call: TRBJ1-2; d_call: .; cdr3_aa: CASSASGTNGYTF; cdr3_nt: TGCGCCAGCAGCGCCTCCGGGACAAATGGCTACACCTTC
clone_size: .; v_call: TRBV6-5; j_call: TRBJ1-3; d_call: .; cdr3_aa: CASKVTGYPGNTIYF; cdr3_nt: TGTGCCAGTAAAGTTACAGGGTACCCTGGAAACACCATATATTTT
clone_size: few; v_call: TRBV7-2; j_call: TRBJ2-7; d_call: TRBD1; cdr3_aa: CASSSNSGTGVYEQYF; cdr3_nt: TGTGCCAGCAGCTCCAACTCCGGGACAGGAGTCTACGAGCAGTACTTC
clone_size: .; v_call: TRBV18; j_call: TRBJ1-2; d_call: .; cdr3_aa: CASSPDIAGEYGYTF; cdr3_nt: TGTGCCAGCTCACCGGACATTGCGGGGGAATATGGCTACACCTTC
clone_size: .; v_call: TRBV18; j_call: TRBJ2-2; d_call: TRBD1; cdr3_aa: CASSQDRETGELFF; cdr3_nt: TGTGCCAGCTCACAAGACAGGGAGACCGGGGAGCTGTTTTTT
clone_size: .; v_call: TRBV27; j_call: TRBJ1-5; d_call: .; cdr3_aa: CASSDRRDRDLDQPQHF; cdr3_nt: TGTGCCAGCAGCGATAGGCGGGATAGGGACTTGGATCAGCCCCAGCATTTT
clone_size: .; v_call: TRBV5-5; j_call: TRBJ1-4; d_call: TRBD1; cdr3_aa: CASSLRQGVNEKLFF; cdr3_nt: TGTGCCAGCAGTTTACGGCAGGGGGTTAATGAAAAACTGTTTTTT
clone_size: few; v_call: TRBV10-3; j_call: TRBJ1-5; d_call: .; cdr3_aa: CAISAEGEQPQHF; cdr3_nt: TGTGCCATCAGTGCCGAGGGGGAACAGCCCCAGCATTTT
clone_size: .; v_call: TRBV28; j_call: TRBJ2-1; d_call: TRBD2; cdr3_aa: CASSLSRLAGYNEQFF; cdr3_nt: TGTGCCAGCAGTTTATCCCGGCTAGCGGGGTACAATGAGCAGTTCTTC
clone_size: .; v_call: TRBV2; j_call: TRBJ1-5; d_call: .; cdr3_aa: CASTKGQSINQPQHF; cdr3_nt: TGTGCTAGCACAAAGGGGCAGAGTATCAATCAGCCCCAGCATTTT
clone_size: .; v_call: TRBV5-1; j_call: TRBJ2-1; d_call: TRBD2; cdr3_aa: CASSASAGAGGVDEQFF; cdr3_nt: TGCGCCAGCAGCGCCTCGGCGGGGGCGGGGGGTGTCGATGAGCAGTTCTTC
clone_size: .; v_call: TRBV12-3/TRBV12-4; j_call: TRBJ1-1; d_call: .; cdr3_aa: CASSYNTGEGAFF; cdr3_nt: TGTGCCAGCAGTTACAACACGGGGGAGGGAGCTTTCTTT
clone_size: .; v_call: TRBV28; j_call: TRBJ2-3; d_call: TRBD1; cdr3_aa: CASSSRDRDTDTQYF; cdr3_nt: TGTGCCAGCAGTTCCCGGGACAGGGACACAGATACGCAGTATTTT
clone_size: .; v_call: TRBV29-1; j_call: TRBJ2-7; d_call: .; cdr3_aa: CSVQSPYEQYF; cdr3_nt: TGCAGCGTTCAATCCCCCTACGAGCAGTACTTC
clone_size: .; v_call: TRBV11-3; j_call: TRBJ2-3; d_call: TRBD2; cdr3_aa: CASSAGIGGTDTQYF; cdr3_nt: TGTGCCAGCAGCGCAGGGATCGGGGGGACAGATACGCAGTATTTT
clone_size: once; v_call: TRBV20-1; j_call: TRBJ2-5; d_call: .; cdr3_aa: CSAREGETQYF; cdr3_nt: TGCAGTGCTAGGGAGGGGGAGACCCAGTACTTC
clone_size: .; v_call: TRBV6-1; j_call: TRBJ1-3; d_call: .; cdr3_aa: CASSEGTDRSGNTIYF; cdr3_nt: TGTGCCAGCAGTGAAGGGACAGACCGCTCTGGAAACACCATATATTTT
clone_size: .; v_call: TRBV3-1/TRBV3-2; j_call: TRBJ1-3; d_call: .; cdr3_aa: CASSTGSGNTIYF; cdr3_nt: TGTGCCAGCAGCACAGGCTCTGGAAACACCATATATTTT
clone_size: .; v_call: TRBV5-1; j_call: TRBJ2-2; d_call: .; cdr3_aa: CASSLVRELFF; cdr3_nt: TGCGCCAGCAGCTTGGTTAGAGAGCTGTTTTTT
clone_size: .; v_call: TRBV24-1; j_call: TRBJ2-7; d_call: TRBD1; cdr3_aa: CATSDSAGQGSYEQYF; cdr3_nt: TGTGCCACCAGTGATTCGGCTGGACAGGGATCCTACGAGCAGTACTTC
clone_size: once; v_call: TRBV7-2; j_call: TRBJ1-1; d_call: TRBD1; cdr3_aa: CASSEGQGGTEAFF; cdr3_nt: TGTGCCAGCAGCGAGGGACAGGGGGGCACTGAAGCTTTCTTT
clone_size: .; v_call: TRBV11-3; j_call: TRBJ2-7; d_call: TRBD1; cdr3_aa: CASSTGTGDYEQYF; cdr3_nt: TGTGCCAGCAGCACCGGGACAGGGGACTACGAGCAGTACTTC
clone_size: .; v_call: TRBV7-8; j_call: TRBJ2-2; d_call: TRBD2; cdr3_aa: CASRAGTRVTTGELFF; cdr3_nt: TGTGCCAGCAGGGCCGGGACTAGGGTCACCACCGGGGAGCTGTTTTTT
clone_size: .; v_call: TRBV6-2/TRBV6-3; j_call: TRBJ1-1; d_call: .; cdr3_aa: CASSFELHQSEAFF; cdr3_nt: TGTGCCAGCAGCTTCGAACTACACCAAAGTGAAGCTTTCTTT
clone_size: .; v_call: TRBV6-6; j_call: TRBJ1-1; d_call: TRBD1; cdr3_aa: CASSGGLTGVLTEAFF; cdr3_nt: TGTGCCAGCAGTGGTGGTCTAACAGGGGTATTAACTGAAGCTTTCTTT
clone_size: .; v_call: TRBV4-1; j_call: TRBJ2-1; d_call: .; cdr3_aa: CASSQDRGWEQFF; cdr3_nt: TGCGCCAGCAGCCAAGATAGGGGATGGGAGCAGTTCTTC
clone_size: .; v_call: TRBV5-1; j_call: TRBJ2-3; d_call: .; cdr3_aa: CASSWDMSDTQYF; cdr3_nt: TGCGCCAGCAGCTGGGACATGTCAGATACGCAGTATTTT
clone_size: .; v_call: TRBV6-1; j_call: TRBJ2-3; d_call: TRBD2; cdr3_aa: CASSESSTSGGTDTQYF; cdr3_nt: TGTGCCAGCAGCGAATCTTCTACTAGCGGGGGAACAGATACGCAGTATTTT
clone_size: .; v_call: TRBV6-6; j_call: TRBJ2-3; d_call: .; cdr3_aa: CASSYGLSTDTQYF; cdr3_nt: TGTGCCAGCAGTTACGGACTTAGCACAGATACGCAGTATTTT
clone_size: .; v_call: TRBV6-6; j_call: TRBJ1-4; d_call: .; cdr3_aa: CASSRSGTATNEKLFF; cdr3_nt: TGTGCCAGCAGTCGATCAGGGACTGCAACTAATGAAAAACTGTTTTTT
clone_size: many; v_call: TRBV28; j_call: TRBJ2-7; d_call: TRBD1; cdr3_aa: CASRGTGESSYEQYF; cdr3_nt: TGTGCCAGCAGAGGGACAGGCGAGAGCTCCTACGAGCAGTACTTC
clone_size: .; v_call: TRBV2; j_call: TRBJ2-6; d_call: .; cdr3_aa: CASTGERRDSGANVLTF; cdr3_nt: TGTGCCAGCACCGGGGAAAGGAGGGACTCTGGGGCCAACGTCCTGACTTTC
clone_size: once; v_call: TRBV6-5; j_call: TRBJ2-3; d_call: TRBD2; cdr3_aa: CASSYALAATDTQYF; cdr3_nt: TGTGCCAGCAGTTACGCTCTAGCGGCGACAGATACGCAGTATTTT
clone_size: .; v_call: TRBV29-1; j_call: TRBJ2-3; d_call: .; cdr3_aa: CSVEQVLSTDTQYF; cdr3_nt: TGCAGCGTCGAACAAGTACTTAGCACAGATACGCAGTATTTT
clone_size: .; v_call: TRBV11-3; j_call: TRBJ2-7; d_call: TRBD2; cdr3_aa: CASSPGGGSYEQYF; cdr3_nt: TGTGCCAGCAGCCCCGGGGGGGGCTCCTACGAGCAGTACTTC
clone_size: .; v_call: TRBV3-1/TRBV3-2; j_call: TRBJ2-5; d_call: TRBD2; cdr3_aa: CASSQTSPGLAGEETQYF; cdr3_nt: TGTGCCAGCAGCCAAACCAGTCCGGGACTAGCGGGGGAAGAGACCCAGTACTTC
clone_size: .; v_call: TRBV5-1; j_call: TRBJ1-1; d_call: TRBD1; cdr3_aa: CASSIQGGNTEAFF; cdr3_nt: TGCGCCAGCAGCATACAGGGGGGAAACACTGAAGCTTTCTTT
clone_size: .; v_call: TRBV27; j_call: TRBJ1-5; d_call: .; cdr3_aa: CASSLLSPRGQPQHF; cdr3_nt: TGTGCCAGCAGTTTATTATCCCCACGGGGTCAGCCCCAGCATTTT
clone_size: .; v_call: TRBV12-5; j_call: TRBJ1-1; d_call: TRBD1; cdr3_aa: CASGLVQGTEFWNTEAFF; cdr3_nt: TGTGCTAGTGGTTTGGTACAAGGGACAGAATTTTGGAACACTGAAGCTTTCTTT
clone_size: .; v_call: TRBV4-1; j_call: TRBJ2-1; d_call: TRBD1; cdr3_aa: CASSQDSFGTGQGTDEQFF; cdr3_nt: TGCGCCAGCAGCCAAGATTCGTTTGGGACGGGACAGGGAACCGATGAGCAGTTCTTC
clone_size: .; v_call: TRBV30; j_call: TRBJ2-1; d_call: TRBD1; cdr3_aa: CAWSVWTGTIEQFF; cdr3_nt: TGTGCCTGGAGTGTTTGGACAGGGACAATTGAGCAGTTCTTC
clone_size: once; v_call: TRBV24-1; j_call: TRBJ2-1; d_call: TRBD1; cdr3_aa: CATSDTLDRVVDEQFF; cdr3_nt: TGTGCCACCAGTGACACTTTGGACAGGGTTGTTGACGAGCAGTTCTTC
clone_size: .; v_call: TRBV6-5; j_call: TRBJ2-2; d_call: .; cdr3_aa: CALGQAADTGELFF; cdr3_nt: TGTGCCTTGGGCCAGGCAGCGGACACCGGGGAGCTGTTTTTT
clone_size: once; v_call: TRBV4-1; j_call: TRBJ1-1; d_call: TRBD1; cdr3_aa: CASSHPDRVDTEAFF; cdr3_nt: TGCGCCAGCAGCCACCCAGACAGGGTGGACACTGAAGCTTTCTTT